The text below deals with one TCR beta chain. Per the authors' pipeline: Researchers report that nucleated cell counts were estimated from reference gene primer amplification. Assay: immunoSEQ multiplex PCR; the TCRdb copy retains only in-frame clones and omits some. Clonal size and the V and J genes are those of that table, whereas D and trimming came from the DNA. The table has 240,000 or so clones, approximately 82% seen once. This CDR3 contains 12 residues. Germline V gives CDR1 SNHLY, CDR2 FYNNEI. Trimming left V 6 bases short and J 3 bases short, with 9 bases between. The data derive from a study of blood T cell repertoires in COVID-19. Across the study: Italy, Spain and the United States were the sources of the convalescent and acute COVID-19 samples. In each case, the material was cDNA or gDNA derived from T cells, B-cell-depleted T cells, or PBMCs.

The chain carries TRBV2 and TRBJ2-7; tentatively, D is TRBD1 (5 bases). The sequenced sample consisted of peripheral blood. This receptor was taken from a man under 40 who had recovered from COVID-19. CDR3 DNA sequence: TGTGCCAGCAGCTTGACAGTCTACGAGCAGTACTTC. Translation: CASSLTVYEQYF.